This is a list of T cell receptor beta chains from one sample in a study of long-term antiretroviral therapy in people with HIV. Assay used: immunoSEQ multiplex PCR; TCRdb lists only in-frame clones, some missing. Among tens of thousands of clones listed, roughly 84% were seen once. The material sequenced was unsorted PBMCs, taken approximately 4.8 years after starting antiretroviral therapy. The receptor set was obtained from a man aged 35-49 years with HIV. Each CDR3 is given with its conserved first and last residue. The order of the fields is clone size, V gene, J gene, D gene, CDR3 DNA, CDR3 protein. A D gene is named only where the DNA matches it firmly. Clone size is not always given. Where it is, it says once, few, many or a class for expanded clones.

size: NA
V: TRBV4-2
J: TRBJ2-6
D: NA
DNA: TGTGCCAGCAGCCGCCAGGGGAAGGCGGCGGGCGGTGGGGCCAACGTCCTGACTTTC
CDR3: CASSRQGKAAGGGANVLTF

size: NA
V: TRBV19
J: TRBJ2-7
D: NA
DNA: TGTGCCAGTAGTTCCCGGGCCTCCGTTGAGCAGTACTTC
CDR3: CASSSRASVEQYF

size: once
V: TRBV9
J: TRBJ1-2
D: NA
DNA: TGTGCCAGCAGCGGCGGAGAGGGCTTGGCCTCTTACGGCTACACCTTC
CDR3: CASSGGEGLASYGYTF

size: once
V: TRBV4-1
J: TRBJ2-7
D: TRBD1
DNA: TGCGCCAGCAGCCCCCTGACAGGGGCGGGCGAGCAGTACTTC
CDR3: CASSPLTGAGEQYF

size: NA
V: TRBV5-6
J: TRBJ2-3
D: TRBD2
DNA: TGTGCCAGCAGCTCCTCAGCGGGAGTAAGAACAGATACGCAGTATTTT
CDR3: CASSSSAGVRTDTQYF

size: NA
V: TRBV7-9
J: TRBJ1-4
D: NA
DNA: TGTGCCAGCAGCTTAGATCTTAATGAAAAACTGTTTTTT
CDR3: CASSLDLNEKLFF

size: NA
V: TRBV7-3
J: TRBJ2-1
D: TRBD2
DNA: TGTGCCAGCAGCTCCCAGGGACTAGCGGGAGGGAATGAGCAGTTCTTC
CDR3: CASSSQGLAGGNEQFF

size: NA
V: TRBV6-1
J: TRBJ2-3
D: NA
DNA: TGTGCCAGCAGTGAAGACAGGGAGGACACAGATACGCAGTATTTT
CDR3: CASSEDREDTDTQYF

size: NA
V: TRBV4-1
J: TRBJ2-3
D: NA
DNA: TGCGCCAGCAGCCAAGGGGGAGTAACAACAGATACGCAGTATTTT
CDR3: CASSQGGVTTDTQYF

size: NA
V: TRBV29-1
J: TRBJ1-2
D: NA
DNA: TGCAGCGTTGTAGCTGGGGACGGCTACACCTTC
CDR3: CSVVAGDGYTF

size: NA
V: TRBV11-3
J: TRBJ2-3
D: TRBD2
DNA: TGTGCCAGCAGCCCCACCGGGGCTAGCGGGGTCTCCGATACGCAGTATTTT
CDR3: CASSPTGASGVSDTQYF

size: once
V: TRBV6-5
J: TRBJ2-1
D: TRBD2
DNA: TGTGCCAGCGGACCGGGAGGGCCCTCCAATGAGCAGTTCTTC
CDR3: CASGPGGPSNEQFF

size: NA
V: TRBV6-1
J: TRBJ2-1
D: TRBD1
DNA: TGTGCCAGCAGTGAAATGTTGGGACAGGGGGTAAATGAGCAGTTCTTC
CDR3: CASSEMLGQGVNEQFF

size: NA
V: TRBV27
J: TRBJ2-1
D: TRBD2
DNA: TGTGCCAGCAGTAGCGGGACTAGCGGATACAATGAGCAGTTCTTC
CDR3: CASSSGTSGYNEQFF

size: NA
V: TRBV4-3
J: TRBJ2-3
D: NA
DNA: TGCGCCAGCAGCCAAGAGGCAGATACGCAGTATTTT
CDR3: CASSQEADTQYF

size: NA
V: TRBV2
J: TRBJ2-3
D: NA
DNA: TGTGCCAGCAGTGACGAGTTGAGCGCGCAGTATTTT
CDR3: CASSDELSAQYF

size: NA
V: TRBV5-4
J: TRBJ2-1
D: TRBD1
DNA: TGTGCCAGCAGCTTCTGGGACAGGGGAACAAATGAGCAGTTCTTC
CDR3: CASSFWDRGTNEQFF

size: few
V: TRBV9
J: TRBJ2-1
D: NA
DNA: TGTGCCAGCAGCGTAGGATGGGAGGGGACACTTAACAATGAGCAGTTCTTC
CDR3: CASSVGWEGTLNNEQFF

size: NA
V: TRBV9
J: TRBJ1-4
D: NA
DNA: TGTGCCAGCAGCACCAACCAAAAAGAAAAACTGTTTTTT
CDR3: CASSTNQKEKLFF

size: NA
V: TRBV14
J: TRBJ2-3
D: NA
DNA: TGTGCCAGCAGCCAAGAAATAGGGCTCCAGGGGACCACAGATACGCAGTATTTT
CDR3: CASSQEIGLQGTTDTQYF

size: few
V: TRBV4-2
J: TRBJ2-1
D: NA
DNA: TGTGCCAGCAGCACTTTCGGGGGCGAATACAATGAGCAGTTCTTC
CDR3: CASSTFGGEYNEQFF

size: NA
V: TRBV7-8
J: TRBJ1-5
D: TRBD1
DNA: TGTGCCAGCACCCAGGGGGCGGGTCGAGGGCAGCCCCAGCATTTT
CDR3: CASTQGAGRGQPQHF

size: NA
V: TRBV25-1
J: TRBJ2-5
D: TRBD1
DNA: TGTGCCAGCCGAGGGACAGGGAGACTAGAGACCCAGTACTTC
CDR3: CASRGTGRLETQYF

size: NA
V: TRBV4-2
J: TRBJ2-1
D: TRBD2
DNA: TGTGCCAGCAGCCAAGAGTCCTCACGGGGGGGGCCGTCCGACAATGAGCAGTTCTTC
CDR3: CASSQESSRGGPSDNEQFF

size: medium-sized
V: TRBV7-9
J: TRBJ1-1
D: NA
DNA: TGTGCCAGCAGCGCCATTTTGGGCGTCGGGACTGAAGCTTTCTTT
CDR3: CASSAILGVGTEAFF

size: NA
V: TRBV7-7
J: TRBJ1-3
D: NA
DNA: TGTGCCAGCAGCGCCTCGGTAGGATCTGGAAACACCATATATTTT
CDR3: CASSASVGSGNTIYF

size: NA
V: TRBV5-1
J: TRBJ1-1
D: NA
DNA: TGCGCCAGCAGCTGGGGATCGAACACTGAAGCTTTCTTT
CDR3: CASSWGSNTEAFF

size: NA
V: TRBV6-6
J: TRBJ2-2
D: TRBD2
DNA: TGTGCCAGCAGCCCTACTAGCGGGATCAGTCCCGGGGAGCTGTTTTTT
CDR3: CASSPTSGISPGELFF

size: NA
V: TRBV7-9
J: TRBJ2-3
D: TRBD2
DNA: TGTGCCAGCAGCCGAGGGTCTAGCGGGATCGCAGATACGCAGTATTTT
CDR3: CASSRGSSGIADTQYF

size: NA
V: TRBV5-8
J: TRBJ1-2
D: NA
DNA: TGTGCCAGCAGCTTGAAGTACCCTTATATGGGCTACACCTTC
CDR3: CASSLKYPYMGYTF

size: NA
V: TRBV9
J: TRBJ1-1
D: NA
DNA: TGTGCCAGCAGCGTGTCCACAGATTTCTATTTAGGAGCTTTCTTT
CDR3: CASSVSTDFYLGAFF

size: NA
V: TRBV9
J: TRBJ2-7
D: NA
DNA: TGTGCCAGCAGTGAGAGCGGCAGGGATGGTTACGAGCAGTACTTC
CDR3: CASSESGRDGYEQYF

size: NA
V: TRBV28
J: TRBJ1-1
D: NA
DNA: TGTGCCAGTAAGGACCCGAACACTGAAGCTTTCTTT
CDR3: CASKDPNTEAFF

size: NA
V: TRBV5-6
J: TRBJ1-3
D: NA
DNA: TGTGCCAGCAGGCGAGGGGGTGGTGGAAACACCATATATTTT
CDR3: CASRRGGGGNTIYF

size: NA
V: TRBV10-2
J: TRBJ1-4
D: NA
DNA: TGCGCCAGCAGAAGGGCAGCCTATAATGAAAAACTGTTTTTT
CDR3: CASRRAAYNEKLFF

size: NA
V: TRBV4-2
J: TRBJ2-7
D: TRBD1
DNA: TGTGCCAGCAGCCCTCGACAGGGATCCCTAACCTACGAGCAGTACTTC
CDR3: CASSPRQGSLTYEQYF

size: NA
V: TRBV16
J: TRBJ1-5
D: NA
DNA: TGTGCCAGCAGCCAATCGCGGCAGGGCATTCCCCAGCATTTT
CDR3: CASSQSRQGIPQHF

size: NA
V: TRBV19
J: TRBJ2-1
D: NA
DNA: TGTGCCAGTACGAACCCTAAAACCAATGAGCAGTTCTTC
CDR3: CASTNPKTNEQFF

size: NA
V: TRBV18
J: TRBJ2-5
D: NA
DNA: TGTGCCAGCTCACCTAGCCAAGAGACCCAGTACTTC
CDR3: CASSPSQETQYF

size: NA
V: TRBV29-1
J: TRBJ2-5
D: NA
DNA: TGCAGCGCTCAGGGGGGCCAAGAGACCCAGTACTTC
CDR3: CSAQGGQETQYF

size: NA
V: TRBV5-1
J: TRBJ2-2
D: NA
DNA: TGCGCCAGCAGCTTGGTATTAGCGACCTCATCGAACACCGGGGAGCTGTTTTTT
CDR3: CASSLVLATSSNTGELFF

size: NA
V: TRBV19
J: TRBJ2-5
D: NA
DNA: TGTGCCAGTAGTATAGCCAAGACCCGGGGGCCCACCGGGGAGACCCAGTACTTC
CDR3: CASSIAKTRGPTGETQYF

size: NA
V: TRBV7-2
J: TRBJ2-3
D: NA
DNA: TGTGCCAGCAGCTTAGCCCCCGGCCTCGATACGCAGTATTTT
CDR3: CASSLAPGLDTQYF

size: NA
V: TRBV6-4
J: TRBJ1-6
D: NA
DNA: TGTGCCAGCAGCCTCCGACCGGATTCACCCCTCCACTTT
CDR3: CASSLRPDSPLHF

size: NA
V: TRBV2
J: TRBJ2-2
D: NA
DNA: TGTGCCAGCAGTGAAACCGACCCGAACACCGGGGAGCTGTTTTTT
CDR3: CASSETDPNTGELFF

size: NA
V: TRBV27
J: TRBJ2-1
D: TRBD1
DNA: TGTGCCAGCGAACGGGACAGGGGTTCGAATGAGCAGTTCTTC
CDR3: CASERDRGSNEQFF

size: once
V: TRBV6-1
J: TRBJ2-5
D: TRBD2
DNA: TGTGCCAGCAGTGAAACTGATCGGACTAGTGGCGAGACCCAGTACTTC
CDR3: CASSETDRTSGETQYF

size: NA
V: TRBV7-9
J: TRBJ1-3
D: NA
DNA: TGTGCCAGCAGCTTAATGGGTGCTGGAAACACCATATATTTT
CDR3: CASSLMGAGNTIYF

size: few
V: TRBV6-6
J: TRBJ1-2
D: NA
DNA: TGTGCCAGCAGTTACGGTCCCACCGGAGGTGGCTACACCTTC
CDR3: CASSYGPTGGGYTF

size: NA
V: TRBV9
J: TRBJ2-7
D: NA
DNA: TGTGCCAGCAGCGCCCAGTACGGCGGCGAGCAGTACTTC
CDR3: CASSAQYGGEQYF

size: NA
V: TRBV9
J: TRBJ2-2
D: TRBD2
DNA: TGTGCCAGCAGTTCCTTTAGCGGGGGGGCAGATACCGGGGAGCTGTTTTTT
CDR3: CASSSFSGGADTGELFF

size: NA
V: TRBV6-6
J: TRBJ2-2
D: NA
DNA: TGTGCCAGCAGGCCCGACATCCTGACCGGGGAGCTGTTTTTT
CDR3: CASRPDILTGELFF

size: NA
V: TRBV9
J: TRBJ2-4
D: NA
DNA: TGTGCCAGCAGCCCAAGTCTAGCCAAAAACATTCAGTACTTC
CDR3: CASSPSLAKNIQYF